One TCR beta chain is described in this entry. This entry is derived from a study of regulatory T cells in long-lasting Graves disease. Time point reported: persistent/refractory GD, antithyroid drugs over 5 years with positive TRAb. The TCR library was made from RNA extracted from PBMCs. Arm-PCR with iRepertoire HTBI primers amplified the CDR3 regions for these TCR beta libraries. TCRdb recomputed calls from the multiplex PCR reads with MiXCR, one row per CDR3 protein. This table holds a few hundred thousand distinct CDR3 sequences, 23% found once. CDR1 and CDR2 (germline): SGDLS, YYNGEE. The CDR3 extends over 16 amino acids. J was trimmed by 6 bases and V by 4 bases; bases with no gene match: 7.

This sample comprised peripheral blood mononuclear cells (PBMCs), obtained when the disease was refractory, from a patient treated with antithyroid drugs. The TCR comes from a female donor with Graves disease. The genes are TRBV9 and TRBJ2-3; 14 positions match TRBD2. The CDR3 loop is CASSPGLAGVGDTQYF. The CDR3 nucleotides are TGTGCCAGCAGCCCGGGACTAGCGGGAGTGGGGGATACGCAGTATTTT.